The 25 T cell receptor beta chains below come from one sample, sequenced in a study of T-cell reconstitution after alpha-beta-depleted transplantation in children. Unique molecular identifiers were incorporated into the prepared TCRbeta library. TCRdb ran MiXCR on the PCR reads and lists one entry per CDR3 protein. The repertoire holds around 580,000 distinct CDR3 sequences, with 20% to 25% as singletons. This specimen consisted of PBMCs, mostly from graft donor cells, obtained 360 days after TCRalphabeta/CD19-depleted stem cell transplant. The receptor set was obtained from a boy younger than two who had a stem cell transplant for acute myeloid leukemia, so the T cells may come from the graft donor.

This chain joins TRBV24-1 and TRBJ2-3; TRBD2 is a possible D gene (6 bases). This CDR3 has 13 residues. Germline V gene sequence: CDR1 KGHDR, CDR2 SFDVKD. V lost 2 bases and J lost 8, with 10 bases in between. In DNA form, the CDR3 reads TGTGCCACCAGTGATTGGGACGGGGGTACGCAGTATTTT. Amino acid sequence: CATSDWDGGTQYF.

The chain is built from TRBV2 and TRBJ1-1; D unresolved. V lost 1 base and J 4 bases, leaving 10 bases between the germline ends. CDR1 and CDR2 (germline): SNHLY, FYNNEI. This CDR3 has 14 residues. The CDR3 DNA is TGTGCCAGCAGTGAAGACAATCGGGGCACTGAAGCTTTCTTT. It codes for CASSEDNRGTEAFF.

The genes are TRBV20-1 and TRBJ1-5; a possible D gene is TRBD1 (6 bases). CDR1 and CDR2 (germline): DFQATT, SNEGSKA (reference sequence). The CDR3 runs 14 residues. Between the trimmed V and J ends, which lost 1 base and 5 bases, there was a span of 12 bases. The CDR3 reads CSARVTGRDQPQHF. The CDR3 region has the DNA TGCAGTGCTAGAGTCACAGGGCGGGATCAGCCCCAGCATTTT.

A few counts support this clonotype. This chain uses TRBV11-2 with TRBJ2-3; 12 nucleotides agree with TRBD2. Germline V gene data show CDR1 as SGHAT and CDR2 as FQNNGV. Losses at the gene ends were 0 bases for V and 6 bases for J; bases not matched to a gene: 10. The length of the CDR3 is 18 residues. The CDR3 sequence is CASSLELAGGSRMDTQYF. DNA of the CDR3: TGTGCCAGCAGCTTAGAACTAGCGGGGGGTTCCCGAATGGATACGCAGTATTTT.

The chain links TRBV20-1 to TRBJ1-2; 8 bases align to TRBD1. Germline V lookup: CDR1 DFQATT, CDR2 SNEGSKA (reference sequence). With V trimmed by 5 bases and J by 5 bases, 7 bases remained unmatched. The CDR3 sequence is 13 residues long. The CDR3 region has the DNA TGCAGTGCTTACCGCAGGGGGCCTTATGGCTACACCTTC. Translation gives CSAYRRGPYGYTF.

V usage is TRBV12-3 or TRBV12-4 and J usage is TRBJ2-2, with TRBD2 matching 8 bases. V was pared by 3 bases and J by 4 bases, with 10 bases of the junction left unmatched. The length of the CDR3 is 17 residues. The CDR3 DNA reads as TGTGCCAGCAGTTTCCCCGGGGGCGGGAGGTCCACCGGGGAGCTGTTTTTT. Encoded protein: CASSFPGGGRSTGELFF.

There are many counts of this clonotype. This chain connects TRBV20-1 to TRBJ1-2; unclear D gene. Deletions cut 6 bases from V and 5 bases from J, with 16 bases between. Germline V lookup: CDR1 DFQATT, CDR2 SNEGSKA (reference sequence). CDR3 length: 13 residues. The CDR3 sequence: CSAPKTDFYGYTF. CDR3 in DNA: TGCAGTGCCCCAAAGACGGATTTTTATGGCTACACCTTC.

This clonotype was counted a few times. The CDR3 spells CSARGTVQGYTF. CDR3 coding DNA: TGCAGTGCGCGCGGGACAGTTCAAGGCTACACCTTC. This sequence joins TRBV20-1 and TRBJ1-2; 7 nucleotides agree with TRBD1. Trimming removed 6 bases from V and 8 bases from J; junction bases left unmatched: 9. CDR3 length: 12 residues. From germline, CDR1 is DFQATT and CDR2 SNEGSKA (reference sequence).

This clonotype was observed many times. V usage is TRBV29-1 and J usage is TRBJ1-2, with D tentatively TRBD1 (5 bases). This CDR3 is built from 11 residues. Germline CDR1 is SQVTM and CDR2 is ANQGSEA. Trimming took 3 bases from V and 8 from J, leaving 10 bases between them. CDR3 nucleotides: TGCAGCGTTGAGAAGGGGCAGGGCTACACCTTC. Its translation: CSVEKGQGYTF.

This clonotype was seen more than once but under ten times. The chain is built from TRBV20-1 and TRBJ2-5; possible D gene TRBD1, 6 bases. This CDR3 has 15 residues. The V end was cut by 3 bases, the J end by 2 bases, with 16 bases between. Germline V lookup: CDR1 DFQATT, CDR2 SNEGSKA (reference sequence). In DNA form, the CDR3 reads TGCAGTGCTAGTATCAGGGGCGAAGCACAAGAGACCCAGTACTTC. Its translation is CSASIRGEAQETQYF.

The rearrangement links TRBV12-3 or TRBV12-4 to TRBJ1-5; TRBD1 agrees at 7 bases. V trimming: 8 bases; J trimming: 0 bases; junction bases outside the gene matches: 13. This CDR3 is built from 17 residues. The CDR3 spells CASGLGQSFYSNQPQHF. The CDR3 DNA sequence: TGTGCCAGCGGACTGGGACAGTCCTTCTATAGCAATCAGCCCCAGCATTTT.

The rearrangement uses TRBV20-1 and TRBJ2-3, with no clear D. V lost 2 bases and J lost 2, with 5 bases in between. This CDR3 is built from 12 residues. Germline V lookup: CDR1 DFQATT, CDR2 SNEGSKA (reference sequence). In DNA form, the CDR3 reads TGCAGTGCTAGAAAAGACACAGATACGCAGTATTTT. Encoded protein: CSARKDTDTQYF.

This chain connects TRBV4-3 to TRBJ2-1; D may be TRBD2 (7 bases). This CDR3 region has 15 residues. Germline V gene lookup returns CDR1 LGHNA and CDR2 YSLEER. V lost 1 base, J lost 8 bases, and 15 bases lay in between. The CDR3 DNA is TGCGCCAGCAGCCAAGTTGCGGGGGCACCCGATGAGCAGTTCTTC. It yields the protein CASSQVAGAPDEQFF.

This clonotype was recorded many times. The rearrangement joins TRBV19 to TRBJ2-1; 9 bases are shared with TRBD2. The CDR3 runs to 16 residues. Germline lookup yields CDR1 LNHDA and CDR2 SQIVND (reference sequence). V gave up 6 bases and J gave up 2 bases; unmatched junction bases: 8. The CDR3 protein is CASSYQAGGTYNEQFF. Written as DNA, the CDR3 is TGTGCCAGTAGCTACCAAGCGGGGGGAACCTACAATGAGCAGTTCTTC.

The chain couples TRBV7-6 to TRBJ1-2; perhaps TRBD1 as D (5 bases). V was cut by 4 bases and J by 5 bases, with 14 bases left in between. CDR1 is SGHVS, CDR2 FNYEAQ, per germline. This CDR3 spans 14 amino acids. The CDR3: CASSSGRGGYGYTF. DNA of the CDR3: TGTGCCAGCAGCTCAGGGAGGGGAGGGTATGGCTACACCTTC.

The chain has TRBV4-3 and TRBJ2-3, with no clear D. This CDR3 comprises 13 residues. V was clipped by 1 base and J by 10 bases, with 12 bases between them. Germline CDR1 LGHNA, CDR2 YSLEER. The CDR3: CASSQAVLQAQYF. DNA of the CDR3: TGCGCCAGCAGCCAAGCGGTGCTCCAGGCGCAGTATTTT.

In its sample, this clonotype was seen many times. This chain joins TRBV5-1 and TRBJ2-1; 7 bases align to TRBD1. CDR3 size: 15 residues. The germline CDR1 and CDR2 sequences are SGHRS and YFSETQ. Germline trimming cut 4 bases from V and 7 bases from J; bases unmatched to any gene: 11. CDR3 loop: CASSHYLRDRNEQFF. In DNA, the CDR3 is TGCGCCAGCAGCCACTATCTCCGGGACAGAAATGAGCAGTTCTTC.

J is TRBJ1-1 and V is TRBV6-5, with 9 bases lining up with TRBD1. The CDR3 sequence is 17 residues long. V lost 7 bases to trimming and J lost 1 base; unmatched junction nucleotides: 13. Germline lookup yields CDR1 MNHEY and CDR2 SVGAGI. As DNA, the CDR3 is TGTGCCAGCACCTCCGGGGACAGGGTGCGAGAGAACACTGAAGCTTTCTTT. Amino acids: CASTSGDRVRENTEAFF.

This chain links TRBV6-2 or TRBV6-3 with TRBJ2-3; D is possibly TRBD1 or TRBD2 (5 bases each). V was trimmed by 2 bases and J by 0 bases, leaving 12 bases between them. CDR3 length: 16 residues. Germline V gene sequence: CDR1 MNHEY, CDR2 SVGEGT. CDR3 protein: CASSYDGDESTDTQYF. The CDR3, as DNA: TGTGCCAGCAGTTACGATGGGGACGAGAGCACAGATACGCAGTATTTT.

This clonotype was observed a few times. In DNA form, the CDR3 reads TGCAGTGCTAGAGATCCAGCGGGGGGGGTAGAGACCCAGTACTTC. Protein: CSARDPAGGVETQYF. The rearrangement links TRBV20-1 to TRBJ2-5; 10 nucleotides match TRBD2. The CDR3 extends over 15 amino acids. CDR1 is DFQATT, CDR2 SNEGSKA, per germline (reference sequence). V was clipped by 0 bases and J by 4 bases; unmatched bases: 5.

This chain connects TRBV9 to TRBJ2-3; 7 bases match TRBD2. This CDR3 spans 15 amino acids. From germline, CDR1 is SGDLS and CDR2 YYNGEE. V was clipped by 3 bases and J by 8 bases; unmatched bases: 12. CDR3 DNA: TGTGCCAGCAGCGCCTACGGGAGGAGCGATAGTACGCAGTATTTT. Its translation is CASSAYGRSDSTQYF.

This sequence joins TRBV27 and TRBJ2-1, with 12 bases fitting TRBD2. This CDR3 comprises 17 residues. The V segment lost 0 bases and the J segment 9 bases; nucleotides outside the gene matches: 9. Germline V gene data show CDR1 as MNHEY and CDR2 as SMNVEV (reference sequence). CDR3 protein: CASSLSASSGGDVEQFF. As DNA, the CDR3 is TGTGCCAGCAGTTTATCTGCTTCTAGCGGGGGGGATGTTGAGCAGTTCTTC.

The chain is built from TRBV20-1 and TRBJ1-1; the D is unclear. The CDR3 covers 15 residues. In germline, CDR1 is DFQATT, CDR2 SNEGSKA (reference sequence). Between the trimmed V and J ends, which lost 0 bases and 0 bases, there was a span of 11 bases. CDR3 sequence reads: CSAREGGVLNTEAFF. The CDR3 coding sequence is TGCAGTGCTAGAGAGGGAGGAGTGTTGAACACTGAAGCTTTCTTT.

This clonotype appeared a few times. One base away lies a much larger clone, so this may be a sequencing read error. The rearrangement links TRBV7-9 to TRBJ2-3; D is possibly TRBD1 (6 bases). CDR3 size: 13 residues. CDR1 and CDR2 (germline): SEHNR, FQNEAQ (reference sequence). Trimming removed 5 bases from V and 3 bases from J, with 9 bases in between. CDR3 loop: CASSPGQTDTQYF. CDR3 in DNA: TGTGCCAGCAGCCCCGGACAGACAGATACGCAGTATTTT.

This clonotype was seen a single time. The rearrangement joins TRBV15 to TRBJ2-7, with D hard to call. This CDR3 spans 14 amino acids. CDR1 and CDR2 (germline): LNHNV, YYDKDF (reference sequence). Trimming removed 2 bases from V and 2 bases from J, with 10 bases in between. CDR3 protein: CATSRSRQAYEQYV. In DNA form, the CDR3 reads TGTGCCACCAGCAGAAGCCGGCAAGCCTACGAGCAGTACGTC.